This TCR beta chain was sequenced in a study of OX40 agonist ivuxolimab in advanced cancers. Repertoires were generated with immunoSEQ multiplex PCR, while TCRdb's copy carries only in-frame clones and drops some. The data contain 80,000 or so clones, roughly 89% of them seen just once; the ten biggest clones take up roughly 0.6%. Notes on this clone: The antigen is unknown.

Study-wide results and limits: Expanded clones belonging to CD8+ T cells outnumbered, on average, those of CD4+.

This clonotype was obtained from an adult with an advanced solid tumor such as melanoma, head and neck, liver or kidney cancer. The sample consisted of CD4+ or CD8+ T cells sorted from blood, taken in a trial of the OX40 agonist ivuxolimab.

The CDR3 reads CASSGSTNEKLFF. The DNA for the CDR3 is TGTGCCAGTAGTGGCTCAACTAATGAAAAACTGTTTTTT. V usage is TRBV19 and J usage is TRBJ1-4; D not certain. The CDR3 runs to 13 residues. Germline V lookup: CDR1 LNHDA, CDR2 SQIVND (reference sequence). V lost 5 bases to trimming and J lost 0 bases, with 4 bases between them.